This T cell receptor beta chain appears in the sequencing data of a study of T cells expressing NK-cell markers. On this clonotype itself: The antigen remains unidentified.

Germline V gene data show CDR1 as MGHRA and CDR2 as YSYEKL. The CDR3 totals 14 residues. Notes on the study in general: The CD3+CD56-NKG2C+ fraction of several donors was likewise dominated by these clonotypes.

After re-calling the 5' RACE reads, TCRdb lists one entry per CDR3 protein, DNA absent. In all, the sample yields roughly 390,000 distinct CDR3 sequences. Sequencing used blood T cells: a sorted CD56 or NKG2C T cell subset, CD4+ or CD8+ T cells, or bulk PBMC T cells (not recorded which). The chain couples TRBV4-1 to TRBJ2-7. This TCR came from a woman between 50 and 59 years old in good health. The CDR3 protein is CASSQVKVNYEQYF.